Following are 27 T cell receptor beta chains from one sample sequenced in a study of shared clonotypes between healthy human individuals. Here immunoSEQ multiplex PCR was the method, and the copy in TCRdb shows in-frame clones only, minus some. Of 2 million to 2.5 million clones in the sample, 85% to 95% are singletons; the top ten hold approximately 0.4%. Sequencing used naive CD4+ T cells from PBMCs. Subset of the sample: CD45RA+ positively selected. These receptors originate from a man between 18 and 29 years old in good health. Some clones in this sample may be carry-over from other donors' samples.

The rearrangement uses TRBV4-1 and TRBJ2-7; TRBD2 is a possible D gene (5 bases). Germline V CDR1 and CDR2: MGHRA, YSYEKL. The V end lost 9 bases, the J end lost 5 bases, and 17 bases lay between the germline ends. CDR3 length: 13 residues. The CDR3 reads CARPDYAQDEQYF. In DNA form, the CDR3 reads TGCGCCAGGCCCGACTACGCCCAGGACGAGCAGTACTTC.

The V call is TRBV28, the J call TRBJ1-4; maybe TRBD1 (6 bases). There are 12 residues in the CDR3. Germline V gene lookup returns CDR1 MDHEN and CDR2 SYDVKM. V was shortened by 5 bases and J by 13 bases, with 14 bases between the two germline ends. The CDR3 DNA sequence: TGTGCCAGCAGTCTCGGACAGACGCGACTGTTTTTT. It codes for CASSLGQTRLFF.

The rearrangement links TRBV4-1 to TRBJ2-2, with 13 nucleotides matching TRBD2. V gave up 1 base and J gave up 4 bases; unmatched junction bases: 6. Germline lookup yields CDR1 MGHRA and CDR2 YSYEKL. The CDR3 is made up of 18 amino acids. The CDR3 region is CASSQVAGLAGVTGELFF. The CDR3 bases are TGCGCCAGCAGCCAAGTCGCTGGACTAGCGGGAGTCACCGGGGAGCTGTTTTTT.

CDR3 in amino acids: CASSFPGRQNTEAFF. DNA for the CDR3: TGTGCCAGCAGTTTTCCGGGACGGCAGAACACTGAAGCTTTCTTT. The chain uses TRBV28 and TRBJ1-1; D perhaps matches TRBD1 (5 bases). V shed 3 bases and J shed 1 base, with 12 bases lying between them. CDR3 length: 15 residues. Germline CDR1 MDHEN, CDR2 SYDVKM. The whole variable domain, filled in from reference TRBV28 and TRBJ1-1, reads DVKVTQSSRYLVKRTGEKVFLECVQDMDHENMFWYRQDPGLGLRLIYFSYDVKMKEKGDIPEGYSVSREKKERFSLILESASTNQTSMYLCASSFPGRQNTEAFFGQGTRLTVV.

In DNA form, the CDR3 reads TGCGCCAGCAGCCGCGACGGGACCTACGAGCAGTACTTC. Translation: CASSRDGTYEQYF. The rearrangement joins TRBV4-1 to TRBJ2-7, with D tentatively TRBD2 (5 bases). CDR1 and CDR2 from the germline V gene are MGHRA and YSYEKL. V was cut by 4 bases and J by 2 bases, with 9 bases left in between. There are 13 residues in the CDR3.

This CDR3 is CASSIAAAGVYEQYF. CDR3 nucleotide sequence: TGTGCCAGTAGTATAGCGGCAGCGGGAGTGTACGAGCAGTACTTC. The J gene is TRBJ2-7, the V gene TRBV19; 8 bases match TRBD2. The ends lost 1 base at V and 4 bases at J; junction bases unmatched: 6. CDR1 is LNHDA and CDR2 is SQIVND in the germline V gene (reference sequence). The CDR3 loop spans 15 amino acids.

DNA of the CDR3: TGTGCCAGCAGCTCAGGGACTAGCGCAGATACGCAGTATTTT. It translates to CASSSGTSADTQYF. This chain connects TRBV7-3 to TRBJ2-3, with 10 positions matching TRBD2. This CDR3 contains 14 residues. J gave up 4 bases and V 4 bases, and 2 bases lay outside the gene matches. Germline CDR1 is SGHTA and CDR2 is FQGTGA. Filled out from reference TRBV7-3 and TRBJ2-3, the complete variable domain reads GAGVSQTPSNKVTEKGKYVELRCDPISGHTALYWYRQSLGQGPEFLIYFQGTGAADDSGLPNDRFFAVRPEGSVSTLKIQRTERGDSAVYLCASSSGTSADTQYFGPGTRLTVL.

The chain links TRBV29-1 to TRBJ2-5; the D gene is possibly TRBD2 (6 bases). Germline V CDR1 and CDR2: SQVTM, ANQGSEA. V lost 6 bases to trimming and J lost 4 bases, with 12 bases between them. This CDR3 has 12 amino acids. The DNA for the CDR3 is TGCAGCGTGGGGGACGGGGGAGAGACCCAGTACTTC. Encoded protein: CSVGDGGETQYF.

This chain joins TRBV9 and TRBJ2-7; TRBD1 aligns across 8 bases. V shed 0 bases and J 1 base; nucleotides not matched to a gene: 6. Germline values: CDR1 SGDLS, CDR2 YYNGEE. This CDR3 comprises 16 residues. The CDR3 region is CASSVAPTGGSYEQYF. CDR3 bases: TGTGCCAGCAGCGTAGCTCCAACAGGGGGATCCTACGAGCAGTACTTC. Together with reference TRBV9 and TRBJ2-7, the CDR3 gives the full variable domain: DSGVTQTPKHLITATGQRVTLRCSPRSGDLSVYWYQQSLDQGLQFLIQYYNGEERAKGNILERFSAQQFPDLHSELNLSSLELGDSALYFCASSVAPTGGSYEQYFGPGTRLTVT.

V and J are TRBV5-1 and TRBJ2-1, with 7 bases that match TRBD2. This CDR3 is 16 amino acids long. The V segment lost 5 bases and the J segment 2 bases; nucleotides outside the gene matches: 10. Germline loops: CDR1 SGHRS, CDR2 YFSETQ. CDR3 protein: CASSPGGLAAYNEQFF. The CDR3 region has the DNA TGCGCCAGCAGTCCTGGCGGCCTAGCGGCCTACAATGAGCAGTTCTTC.

The chain is built from TRBV9 and TRBJ2-7, with 10 bases aligning to TRBD2. J was trimmed by 2 bases and V by 4 bases; bases with no gene match: 6. The CDR3 is 15 residues long. Germline loops: CDR1 SGDLS, CDR2 YYNGEE. DNA for the CDR3: TGTGCCAGCAGCCCCGTAGCGGGAGGTCCCTACGAGCAGTACTTC. This encodes CASSPVAGGPYEQYF.

The rearrangement uses TRBV6-5 and TRBJ2-2; D is perhaps TRBD2 (5 bases). Per the germline V gene, CDR1 is MNHEY and CDR2 is SVGAGI. This CDR3 comprises 13 residues. V lost 4 bases, J lost 6 bases, and 9 bases lay in between. The DNA for the CDR3 is TGTGCCAGCAGTTTTAGGCGGGCCGGGGAGCTGTTTTTT. Its translation: CASSFRRAGELFF.

Regarding this clone: Other DNA sequences from this sample encode an identical CDR3 as well. The V gene is TRBV28, the J gene TRBJ1-5, with D unresolved. This CDR3 has 12 amino acids. Germline CDR1 is MDHEN and CDR2 is SYDVKM. Trimming took 6 bases from V and 6 from J, leaving 9 bases between them. DNA for the CDR3: TGTGCCAGCAGCCTCGGAGGTCAGCCCCAGCATTTT. Amino acids: CASSLGGQPQHF.

The chain combines TRBV11-2 with TRBJ2-1; 7 nucleotides match TRBD1. The germline gives CDR1 SGHAT, CDR2 FQNNGV. The CDR3 consists of 16 residues. With 1 base clipped from V and 4 bases from J, the junction kept 7 bases outside the gene matches. The CDR3 DNA sequence: TGTGCCAGCAGCTTAGTCCCGGGACAGCCTTACAATGAGCAGTTCTTC. Its translation: CASSLVPGQPYNEQFF.

The V and J genes are TRBV25-1 and TRBJ2-7; D is possibly TRBD1 (5 bases). The length of the CDR3 is 12 residues. V dropped 4 bases and J dropped 4 bases, with 8 bases sitting between them. The V gene's germline CDR1 is MGHDK and CDR2 SYGVNS. The CDR3 sequence is CASSVQEYEQYF. The CDR3 DNA sequence: TGTGCCAGCAGTGTACAGGAATACGAGCAGTACTTC.

The chain links TRBV5-4 to TRBJ2-3, with D possibly being TRBD1 (5 bases). Germline values: CDR1 SGHNT, CDR2 YYREEE (reference sequence). The CDR3 is 14 amino acids. The V end lost 1 base, the J end lost 5 bases, and 11 bases lay between the germline ends. Here the CDR3 reads CASSLRQLGDTQYF. The CDR3 region has the DNA TGTGCCAGCAGCTTGCGACAGTTGGGAGATACGCAGTATTTT.

The chain employs TRBV2 and TRBJ2-2; D might be TRBD2 (5 bases). CDR3 length equals 14 residues. Trimming stripped 4 bases from V and 6 bases from J, with 12 bases between. The V gene's germline CDR1 is SNHLY and CDR2 FYNNEI. The CDR3 DNA sequence: TGTGCCAGCAGTGGCCTCGCCGGGGCCGGGGAGCTGTTTTTT. It codes for CASSGLAGAGELFF.

The gene calls are TRBV6-4 and TRBJ2-3; D may be TRBD2 (6 bases). V lost 3 bases and J lost 2, with 12 bases in between. Germline V gene data show CDR1 as MRHNA and CDR2 as SNTAGT. The CDR3 totals 15 residues. The CDR3, as DNA: TGTGCCAGCAGTGATCCTGGCGGGACCACAGATACGCAGTATTTT. It encodes CASSDPGGTTDTQYF.

The V call is TRBV18, the J call TRBJ1-1, with TRBD1 matching over 8 bases. Looked up from germline, CDR1 is KGHSH and CDR2 is LQKENI. The V segment lost 3 bases and the J segment 7 bases; nucleotides outside the gene matches: 7. The CDR3 is 14 residues long. CDR3 region: CASSPGQGTLEAFF. The CDR3 bases are TGTGCCAGCTCACCCGGACAGGGAACCCTTGAAGCTTTCTTT.

V usage is TRBV6-5 and J usage is TRBJ2-1, with D perhaps matching TRBD2 (6 bases). Germline V CDR1 and CDR2: MNHEY, SVGAGI. V gave up 9 bases and J gave up 1 base, with 13 bases separating them. The CDR3 is made up of 14 amino acids. The CDR3: CASKPAGSYNEQFF. As DNA, the CDR3 is TGTGCCAGTAAACCCGCGGGATCCTACAATGAGCAGTTCTTC.

The chain carries TRBV7-2 and TRBJ2-4, with D possibly being TRBD1 or TRBD2 (5 bases each). The CDR3 has 15 amino acids. The germline gives CDR1 SGHTA, CDR2 FQGNSA. The ends were cut back, 4 bases at V and 9 bases at J, with 19 bases in the middle. The CDR3 loop reads CASSSNSGTLAIQYF. DNA for the CDR3: TGTGCCAGCAGCTCAAACTCGGGGACCTTAGCCATTCAGTACTTC.

The chain has TRBV19 and TRBJ2-2; 7 bases align to TRBD2. Per germline, CDR1 LNHDA and CDR2 SQIVND (reference sequence). This CDR3 is built from 16 residues. The V segment lost 1 base and the J segment 5 bases; nucleotides outside the gene matches: 7. CDR3 nucleotides: TGTGCCAGTAGTATAGCACGTAGCGGGCCGACCGGGGAGCTGTTTTTT. It is translated as CASSIARSGPTGELFF.

The chain joins TRBV7-7 to TRBJ2-1; 11 nucleotides align to TRBD2. The CDR3 extends over 16 amino acids. Germline V gives CDR1 SSHAT, CDR2 FNYEAQ (reference sequence). J lost 13 bases, V lost 5 bases, and 16 bases had no gene match. Here the CDR3 reads CASSATLAGASLEQFF. The CDR3 DNA reads TGTGCCAGCAGCGCAACACTAGCGGGAGCTAGTCTGGAACAGTTCTTC. Together with reference TRBV7-7 and TRBJ2-1, the CDR3 gives the full variable domain: GAGVSQSPRYKVTKRGQDVTLRCDPISSHATLYWYQQALGQGPEFLTYFNYEAQPDKSGLPSDRFSAERPEGSISTLTIQRTEQRDSAMYRCASSATLAGASLEQFFGPGTRLTVL.

The chain has TRBV7-9 and TRBJ1-2; D is unresolved. In germline, CDR1 is SEHNR, CDR2 FQNEAQ (reference sequence). CDR3 length: 15 amino acids. Between the trimmed V and J ends, which lost 2 bases and 4 bases, there was a span of 14 bases. The CDR3 protein is CASSLPLLGVYGYTF. The CDR3 nucleotides read TGTGCCAGCAGCTTACCTCTACTCGGTGTCTATGGCTACACCTTC.

The chain recombines TRBV6-5 with TRBJ1-1, with D perhaps TRBD1 (5 bases). The germline CDR1 and CDR2 sequences are MNHEY and SVGAGI. This CDR3 comprises 14 residues. Trimming took off 6 bases at V and 1 base at J, with 12 bases between the two ends. The CDR3 bases are TGTGCCAGCAGACGGGACTTAGGGAACACTGAAGCTTTCTTT. Protein sequence: CASRRDLGNTEAFF.

This clone was counted a single time. The chain is built from TRBV7-9 and TRBJ2-7; no definite D call. Trimming took 1 base from V and 6 from J, leaving 7 bases between them. Germline V CDR1 and CDR2: SEHNR, FQNEAQ (reference sequence). This CDR3 contains 12 residues. CDR3 in amino acids: CASSLGVPEQYF. The CDR3 nucleotides are TGTGCCAGCAGCTTAGGTGTCCCCGAGCAGTACTTC.

The chain recombines TRBV5-1 with TRBJ2-5; a possible D gene is TRBD1 (6 bases). Germline CDR1 SGHRS, CDR2 YFSETQ. CDR3 length: 14 amino acids. V gave up 4 bases and J gave up 4 bases, with 14 bases separating them. The CDR3 DNA sequence: TGCGCCAGCAGCCCCAGAGTGGGGGCAGAGACCCAGTACTTC. Translation gives CASSPRVGAETQYF.